Sequencing of this T cell receptor beta chain was carried out in a study of T cell responses to AZD1222 COVID-19 vaccine. Study results and caveats: Possibly, clonal diversity was underestimated; donors were largely white British and included more females.

The germline V gene encodes CDR1 SGDLS and CDR2 YYNGEE. The CDR3 is made up of 16 amino acids. The V segment lost 0 bases and the J segment 4 bases; nucleotides outside the gene matches: 5. Repertoires were generated with immunoSEQ multiplex PCR, while TCRdb's copy carries only in-frame clones and drops some. The repertoire includes 130,000 to 150,000 clones, approximately 90% of them detected once, and 3.5% to 4% sits in the top ten. With respect to this clone: The antigen is undetermined.

This clonotype was obtained from an adult who received the AZD1222 COVID-19 vaccine. This sequence joins TRBV9 and TRBJ2-2; 8 bases are a match to TRBD2. The sample in question was peripheral blood, obtained 28 days after the second AZD1222 dose. The DNA of the CDR3 is TGTGCCAGCAGCGTAGTCGGAAGCGGGGGCACCGGGGAGCTGTTTTTT. Its translation: CASSVVGSGGTGELFF.